This T cell receptor beta chain was sequenced for a study of T cell repertoires in cytomegalovirus infection. Study summary: Indications of both CMV infection and matching HLA type were provided by public TCR beta signatures. Study-wide results and caveats: Cumulative public TCR beta family frequency identified carriers of CMV plus the relevant HLA. Ex vivo responses were dominated by HLA-C-restricted CMV-specific TCR beta clonotypes.

TCRdb re-derived calls from the reads in MiXCR, one entry per CDR3 protein. The sample has some 400,000 distinct CDR3 sequences, roughly 31% seen once. As concerns this clonotype: Its antigen remains unknown.

This CDR3 is 18 amino acids long. With 7 bases clipped from V and 0 bases from J, the junction kept 11 bases outside the gene matches. The sequenced sample consisted of PBMCs. The chain employs TRBV12-3 or TRBV12-4 and TRBJ2-1; TRBD1 matches at 11 bases. The TCR originated in a human donor in good health (CMV status not recorded). Some clones in this sample may be carry-over from other donors' samples. The CDR3 nucleotides are TGTGCCAGCACCCGGGGGACAGGGGGTTATAGCTCCTACAATGAGCAGTTCTTC. Amino acids: CASTRGTGGYSSYNEQFF.